This T cell receptor beta chain was profiled in a study of beta chain features in type 1 diabetes. Germline loops: CDR1 SGHTA, CDR2 FQGTGA. The CDR3 extends over 15 amino acids. Trimming removed 3 bases at V and 1 base at J, with 12 bases between. The study reverse transcribed the entire isolated RNA, so it sequenced expressed TCRB transcripts. Data came from immunoSEQ multiplex PCR; TCRdb stores just in-frame clones and leaves some out. This repertoire shows about 360,000 clones, 10% to 15% found once; its top ten account for approximately 0.015%. Sequencing used naive CD4+ T cells from blood. This rearrangement joins TRBV7-3 to TRBJ1-1; D is perhaps TRBD1 (6 bases). The source is a man younger than 30 in good health. The CDR3 bases are TGTGCCAGCAGCTTTGGGGGCGCGAGGAACACTGAAGCTTTCTTT. It yields the protein CASSFGGARNTEAFF.